A single sample is the source of the 20 T cell receptor beta chains below, sequenced in a study of cytomegalovirus exposure and HLA in healthy donors. Primers for the PCR totalled 60 Vbeta and 13 Jbeta. Profiling relied on immunoSEQ multiplex PCR, and the TCRdb table lists in-frame clones only, not all of them. Here the sample table reports 130,000 or so clones. Sequenced: PBMCs. These receptors were collected from a woman between 40 and 50 years old in good health and CMV-seropositive.

This chain connects TRBV14 to TRBJ1-2; TRBD1 aligns across 8 bases. V was pared by 2 bases and J by 8 bases, with 4 bases of the junction left unmatched. The germline V gene encodes CDR1 SGHDN and CDR2 FVKESK. CDR3 length: 13 amino acids. In nucleotides, the CDR3 is TGTGCCAGCAGCCAACCCTCAGGGGGCGGCTACACCTTC. This gives the protein CASSQPSGGGYTF.

The chain uses TRBV7-8 and TRBJ2-7; D might be TRBD2 (5 bases). The CDR3 sequence is 14 residues long. Deletions cut 4 bases from V and 2 bases from J, with 12 bases between. Germline V gene lookup returns CDR1 SGHVS and CDR2 FQNEAQ. This CDR3 reads CASSSSGLAYEQYF. CDR3 nucleotide sequence: TGTGCCAGCAGCTCATCTGGACTTGCCTACGAGCAGTACTTC.

The chain uses TRBV21-1 and TRBJ1-3. TRBV21-1 is given as a pseudogene. CDR3 size: 16 residues. The CDR3 protein is CASSKELGSSGNTIYF. DNA of the CDR3: TGTGCCAGCAGCAAAGAACTGGGGAGCTCTGGAAACACCATATATTTT.

The rearrangement links TRBV9 to TRBJ1-5, with a tentative D call TRBD1 (6 bases). The CDR3 runs to 15 residues. Germline CDR1 and CDR2: SGDLS and YYNGEE. V was cut by 4 bases and J by 5 bases, with 16 bases left in between. The CDR3 DNA is TGTGCCAGCAGCCCCGAGGGGACAATTGATCAGCCCCAGCATTTT. This gives the protein CASSPEGTIDQPQHF. Looking up the rest from reference TRBV9 and TRBJ1-5 gives the full variable domain: DSGVTQTPKHLITATGQRVTLRCSPRSGDLSVYWYQQSLDQGLQFLIQYYNGEERAKGNILERFSAQQFPDLHSELNLSSLELGDSALYFCASSPEGTIDQPQHFGDGTRLSIL.

The chain recombines TRBV2 with TRBJ2-4; no clear D. V was pared by 8 bases and J by 4 bases, with 3 bases between. The germline V gene has CDR1 SNHLY and CDR2 FYNNEI. The CDR3 extends over 10 amino acids. The CDR3 nucleotides read TGTGCCAGCGTAAAAAACATTCAGTACTTC. Translated: CASVKNIQYF.

V usage is TRBV9 and J usage is TRBJ2-5, with a tentative D call TRBD2 (7 bases). The CDR3 extends over 15 amino acids. Trimming removed 3 bases from V and 5 bases from J, with 17 bases in between. Germline V gives CDR1 SGDLS, CDR2 YYNGEE. This CDR3 is CASSGGGVGRETQYF. CDR3 nucleotide sequence: TGTGCCAGCAGCGGAGGGGGGGTTGGCCGGGAGACCCAGTACTTC.

This rearrangement joins TRBV27 to TRBJ2-3; 7 bases agree with TRBD2. V lost 5 bases to trimming and J lost 1 base; unmatched junction nucleotides: 18. The CDR3 runs to 19 residues. Per germline, CDR1 MNHEY and CDR2 SMNVEV (reference sequence). CDR3 coding DNA: TGTGCCAGCAGTACCGCCGAGGCGGGAGACCTATCTGGCACAGATACGCAGTATTTT. Protein product: CASSTAEAGDLSGTDTQYF.

The chain employs TRBV30 and TRBJ2-1, with 9 bases fitting TRBD1. V lost 2 bases to trimming and J lost 6 bases; unmatched junction nucleotides: 8. The CDR3 sequence is 15 residues long. Germline V CDR1 and CDR2: GTSNPN, SVGIG (reference sequence). The CDR3 sequence: CAWSTGTGRANEQFF. CDR3 in DNA: TGTGCCTGGAGTACCGGGACAGGGAGGGCCAATGAGCAGTTCTTC.

The rearrangement uses TRBV6-1 and TRBJ2-7; the D is unclear. Germline V CDR1 and CDR2: MNHNS, SASEGT. CDR3 length: 11 amino acids. V lost 3 bases and J 2 bases, leaving 2 bases between the germline ends. CDR3 DNA sequence: TGTGCCAGCAGTGACACCTACGAGCAGTACTTC. This gives the protein CASSDTYEQYF.

The chain has TRBV27 and TRBJ2-7; 9 positions agree with TRBD2. Germline V CDR1 and CDR2: MNHEY, SMNVEV (reference sequence). V dropped 2 bases and J dropped 3; count of bases not matched to a gene: 14. This CDR3 region has 18 residues. Here the CDR3 DNA reads TGTGCCAGCAGTTTAAAGGGCGCGGGAGGGCCGTATTTCTACGAGCAGTACTTC. Translating gives CASSLKGAGGPYFYEQYF.

The rearrangement joins TRBV29-1 to TRBJ1-2; a possible D gene is TRBD1 (6 bases). The V end lost 4 bases, the J end lost 8 bases, and 17 bases lay between the germline ends. Germline V gene lookup returns CDR1 SQVTM and CDR2 ANQGSEA. CDR3 length equals 13 residues. The CDR3 here is CSVALGARIGYTF. The DNA for the CDR3 is TGCAGCGTTGCTCTGGGGGCGCGAATCGGCTACACCTTC.

V and J are TRBV6-6 and TRBJ1-2, with 7 positions matching TRBD1. After removal of 4 bases from V and 2 bases from J, the junction contained 7 bases not matched to a gene. CDR1 MNHNY and CDR2 SVGAGI come from the germline V gene (reference sequence). The CDR3 consists of 15 residues. CDR3 protein: CASSFNRGTNYGYTF. For the CDR3, the DNA is TGTGCCAGCAGTTTCAACAGGGGAACCAACTATGGCTACACCTTC.

V usage is TRBV7-2 and J usage is TRBJ2-2, with 15 bases that match TRBD2. This CDR3 contains 18 residues. Looked up from germline, CDR1 is SGHTA and CDR2 is FQGNSA. J gave up 3 bases and V 3 bases, and 5 bases lay outside the gene matches. CDR3 region: CASSLGLAGGSYTGELFF. The CDR3 DNA reads TGTGCCAGCAGCTTGGGACTAGCGGGAGGCTCCTACACCGGGGAGCTGTTTTTT.

The chain employs TRBV25-1 and TRBJ2-6; the D gene is possibly TRBD1 (6 bases). The CDR3 totals 16 residues. Between the trimmed V and J ends, which lost 2 bases and 2 bases, there was a span of 10 bases. Germline values: CDR1 MGHDK, CDR2 SYGVNS. The CDR3 spells CASSEQGNAGANVLTF. Here the CDR3 DNA reads TGTGCCAGCAGTGAACAGGGGAATGCTGGGGCCAACGTCCTGACTTTC.

The CDR3 DNA reads as TGTGCCAGCAGACCGGCGGACAGGGTTGGGGGCTACACCTTC. Translating gives CASRPADRVGGYTF. This rearrangement joins TRBV28 to TRBJ1-2; TRBD1 matches at 8 bases. This CDR3 has 14 amino acids. Trimming removed 6 bases from V and 8 bases from J; junction bases left unmatched: 11. CDR1 and CDR2 from the germline V gene are MDHEN and SYDVKM.

The CDR3 DNA follows: TGTGCCAGCAGGGAAACCGGGACAGGGTCCACTGAAGCTTTCTTT. It encodes CASRETGTGSTEAFF. This sequence joins TRBV6-4 and TRBJ1-1; TRBD1 agrees at 9 bases. Losses at the gene ends were 6 bases for V and 4 bases for J; bases not matched to a gene: 9. Germline CDR1 MRHNA, CDR2 SNTAGT. This CDR3 is 15 amino acids long.

The CDR3 DNA is TGTGCCAGCACCCCCCGGCCTCGGGAAGAGCAGTACTTC. Amino acids: CASTPRPREEQYF. The gene calls are TRBV2 and TRBJ2-7; perhaps TRBD2 as D (5 bases). CDR1 is SNHLY and CDR2 is FYNNEI in the germline V gene. V was shortened by 7 bases and J by 7 bases, with 17 bases between the two germline ends. The CDR3 consists of 13 residues.

J is TRBJ1-5 and V is TRBV19, with D maybe TRBD1 (6 bases). This CDR3 has 15 residues. Germline-derived CDR1 and CDR2 are LNHDA and SQIVND (reference sequence). Trimming left V 6 bases short and J 0 bases short, with 12 bases between. CDR3: CASRGSGVSNQPQHF. CDR3 sequence (DNA): TGTGCCAGTAGGGGATCAGGGGTTAGCAATCAGCCCCAGCATTTT.

The CDR3 nucleotides read TGTGCCAGCAGTCCCCCGGGTGAGCGGGAGGGCTTAAGCTCCTACAATGAGCAGTTCTTC. Its protein product is CASSPPGEREGLSSYNEQFF. The chain joins TRBV28 to TRBJ2-1, with 10 bases aligning to TRBD2. Per the germline V gene, CDR1 is MDHEN and CDR2 is SYDVKM. This CDR3 has 20 amino acids. V lost 5 bases to trimming and J lost 0 bases; unmatched junction nucleotides: 16.

V usage is TRBV5-6 and J usage is TRBJ2-7; D is possibly TRBD2 (6 bases). The CDR3 is 15 residues long. Trimming took 4 bases from V and 6 from J, leaving 20 bases between them. The V gene's germline CDR1 is SGHDT and CDR2 YYEEEE. CDR3 region: CASSVLAPEEGEQYF. CDR3 DNA: TGTGCCAGCAGCGTTCTAGCGCCAGAGGAGGGCGAGCAGTACTTC.